Listed below are T cell receptor beta chains from one sample, sequenced in a study of T cell responses to AZD1222 COVID-19 vaccine. Using immunoSEQ multiplex PCR, the repertoire was profiled, and TCRdb retains in-frame clones only, with some absent. Of about 130,000 clones listed, about 88% are singletons. The source was peripheral blood, collected on day 0 of AZD1222 vaccination. Receptors were obtained from an adult in good health. Each CDR3 is given with its conserved first and last residue. D genes are given only for firm matches. Clone size is stated in some rows and not others, as once, few, many or a class when expanded.

j_gene | v_gene | abundance | d_gene | CDR3aa | CDR3nt
TRBJ2-1 | TRBV5-1 | - | TRBD2 | CASSRGTSGHEQFF | TGCGCCAGCAGCCGAGGGACTAGCGGGCATGAGCAGTTCTTC
TRBJ2-3 | TRBV9 | - | TRBD2 | CASSAILAGGKADTQYF | TGTGCCAGCAGCGCCATTTTAGCGGGGGGGAAGGCAGATACGCAGTATTTT
TRBJ2-1 | TRBV19 | - | - | CASKVGQLYNEQFF | TGTGCCAGTAAGGTTGGACAGCTATACAATGAGCAGTTCTTC
TRBJ1-3 | TRBV6-5 | - | - | CASSPTISSGNTIYF | TGTGCCAGCAGTCCAACGATCAGCTCTGGAAACACCATATATTTT
TRBJ2-5 | TRBV12-3/TRBV12-4 | - | - | CASSLSRMETQYF | TGTGCCAGCAGCTTAAGTAGAATGGAGACCCAGTACTTC
TRBJ1-3 | TRBV9 | once | - | CASSVGSATGNTIYF | TGTGCCAGCAGCGTAGGGTCGGCCACAGGAAACACCATATATTTT
TRBJ1-4 | TRBV10-2 | - | TRBD1 | CASSPTYRGRLEKLFF | TGCGCCAGCAGTCCAACCTACAGGGGGCGGCTCGAAAAACTGTTTTTT
TRBJ2-5 | TRBV19 | - | TRBD1 | CASAGTGGYGETQYF | TGTGCCAGTGCAGGGACAGGGGGATACGGAGAGACCCAGTACTTC
TRBJ2-3 | TRBV7-2 | - | - | CASSLGTGPDTQYF | TGTGCCAGCAGCTTAGGTACAGGACCAGATACGCAGTATTTT
TRBJ1-1 | TRBV3-1/TRBV3-2 | - | - | CASSPDGRNTEAFF | TGTGCCAGCAGCCCGGACGGCCGAAACACTGAAGCTTTCTTT
TRBJ1-2 | TRBV19 | - | - | CASSDVGQFVTF | TGTGCCAGTAGCGATGTCGGACAGTTTGTCACCTTC
TRBJ1-2 | TRBV3-1/TRBV3-2 | - | - | CASSHSGAEGYTF | TGTGCCAGCAGCCACTCCGGGGCGGAAGGCTACACCTTC
TRBJ1-3 | TRBV5-1 | - | - | CASRRASGNTIYF | TGCGCCAGCCGTAGGGCCTCTGGAAACACCATATATTTT
TRBJ2-3 | TRBV7-9 | - | - | CASSLAGGGDTQYF | TGTGCCAGCAGTTTAGCAGGAGGTGGAGATACGCAGTATTTT
TRBJ1-6 | TRBV6-5 | - | TRBD1 | CASRTGAGDSPLHF | TGTGCCAGCAGGACAGGGGCCGGAGATTCACCCCTCCACTTT
TRBJ2-3 | TRBV2 | - | - | CASNLLLSTDTQYF | TGTGCCAGCAATCTCCTACTTAGCACAGATACGCAGTATTTT
TRBJ2-7 | TRBV5-6 | - | - | CASSFGTSYEQYF | TGTGCCAGCAGCTTTGGGACTTCCTACGAGCAGTACTTC
TRBJ1-2 | TRBV12-2 | - | - | CASHLSPSRSTKTDYGYTF | TGTGCAAGTCACTTGTCTCCAAGTAGGTCGACCAAAACGGACTATGGCTACACCTTC
TRBJ2-7 | TRBV11-2 | - | TRBD1 | CASSPEDRATYEQYF | TGTGCCAGCAGCCCTGAGGACAGGGCAACCTACGAGCAGTACTTC
TRBJ1-5 | TRBV5-1 | once | - | CASSLTGRNQPQHF | TGCGCCAGCAGCTTAACAGGGCGGAATCAGCCCCAGCATTTT
TRBJ2-1 | TRBV28 | - | TRBD1 | CASSFPGTGYEQFF | TGTGCCAGCAGTTTCCCCGGGACAGGGTATGAGCAGTTCTTC
TRBJ2-7 | TRBV15 | - | - | CATSRDFSGRSISYEQYF | TGTGCCACCAGCAGAGATTTCTCAGGTCGCAGCATCAGCTACGAGCAGTACTTC
TRBJ1-1 | TRBV7-3 | few | - | CASSWTPRDDPTTEAFF | TGTGCCAGCAGCTGGACACCGAGGGACGACCCAACTACTGAAGCTTTCTTT
TRBJ2-5 | TRBV4-3 | - | TRBD2 | CASSQDLGVSGRSQETQYF | TGCGCCAGCAGCCAAGACCTCGGGGTGAGCGGGAGGTCACAAGAGACCCAGTACTTC
TRBJ2-7 | TRBV6-6 | - | - | CASSYSLRYEQYF | TGTGCCAGCAGTTACTCGTTAAGGTACGAGCAGTACTTC
TRBJ1-5 | TRBV19 | - | - | CASSGEGNQPQHF | TGTGCCAGTAGCGGAGAAGGCAATCAGCCCCAGCATTTT
TRBJ1-5 | TRBV10-1 | - | TRBD1 | CASSEGTGSNQPQHF | TGCGCCAGCAGTGAAGGGACAGGGAGCAATCAGCCCCAGCATTTT
TRBJ2-1 | TRBV21-1 | once | - | CARVGLASCNEQFF | TGTGCCAGGGTGGGACTAGCGTCCTGCAATGAGCAGTTCTTC
TRBJ1-1 | TRBV30 | - | TRBD1 | CAWNVGQGARAFF | TGTGCCTGGAATGTAGGGCAGGGGGCACGAGCTTTCTTT
TRBJ1-4 | TRBV15 | - | - | CATSRDIDSGYEKLFF | TGTGCCACCAGCAGAGATATCGACAGCGGATACGAAAAACTGTTTTTT
TRBJ1-5 | TRBV19 | - | TRBD1 | CASMPPGQRNQPQHF | TGTGCCAGTATGCCACCGGGACAGCGCAATCAGCCCCAGCATTTT
TRBJ2-1 | TRBV7-2 | - | - | CASSMTGGGGLADYNEQFF | TGTGCCAGCAGCATGACAGGGGGGGGTGGACTAGCGGACTACAATGAGCAGTTCTTC
TRBJ2-7 | TRBV3-1/TRBV3-2 | - | - | CASSQPTGAGYEQYF | TGTGCCAGCAGCCAACCTACAGGTGCGGGCTACGAGCAGTACTTC
TRBJ2-7 | TRBV5-4 | - | TRBD1 | CASSYRDRAYEQYF | TGTGCCAGCAGCTACCGAGACAGGGCCTACGAGCAGTACTTC
TRBJ2-3 | TRBV19 | - | - | CASSIRDGSTDTQYF | TGTGCCAGTAGTATCCGGGACGGTAGCACAGATACGCAGTATTTT
TRBJ1-4 | TRBV5-6 | - | - | CASSPLTGEEKLFF | TGTGCCAGCAGCCCGCTGACCGGGGAGGAAAAACTGTTTTTT
TRBJ2-7 | TRBV19 | - | - | CASTATGTYEQYF | TGTGCCAGTACCGCGACTGGCACCTACGAGCAGTACTTC
TRBJ1-1 | TRBV9 | - | - | CASAIGRNTEAFF | TGTGCCAGTGCGATAGGGAGAAACACTGAAGCTTTCTTT
TRBJ2-1 | TRBV9 | - | - | CASSVGVSYNEQFF | TGTGCCAGCAGCGTAGGAGTTTCCTACAATGAGCAGTTCTTC
TRBJ2-7 | TRBV6-2/TRBV6-3 | once | TRBD2 | CASSQMRASGSYEQYF | TGTGCCAGCAGTCAAATGAGGGCTAGCGGGAGCTACGAGCAGTACTTC
TRBJ1-1 | TRBV4-2 | - | - | CASSPQWRTLNTEAFF | TGTGCCAGCAGCCCCCAGTGGAGGACCTTGAACACTGAAGCTTTCTTT
TRBJ2-5 | TRBV29-1 | - | - | CSVGARFQETQYF | TGCAGCGTTGGGGCGCGGTTCCAAGAGACCCAGTACTTC
TRBJ1-3 | TRBV5-3 | - | - | CARSLKKDSGNTIYF | TGTGCCAGAAGCTTAAAAAAGGACTCTGGAAACACCATATATTTT
TRBJ1-3 | TRBV5-4 | few | - | CASRTTSGNTIYF | TGTGCCAGCAGGACAACTTCTGGAAACACCATATATTTT
TRBJ1-2 | TRBV7-8 | - | - | CASSLAQGYYGYTF | TGTGCCAGCAGCTTAGCACAGGGCTACTATGGCTACACCTTC
TRBJ1-3 | TRBV11-2 | few | - | CASSSLNSGNTIYF | TGTGCCAGCAGCTCCCTGAACTCTGGAAACACCATATATTTT
TRBJ2-3 | TRBV25-1 | - | TRBD1 | CASSRGPPSGDTQYF | TGTGCCAGCAGTAGGGGGCCGCCGTCTGGAGATACGCAGTATTTT
TRBJ1-2 | TRBV19 | - | TRBD1 | CASTTGGTGDRVYTF | TGTGCCAGTACCACAGGTGGGACAGGGGATCGAGTCTACACCTTC
TRBJ1-6 | TRBV30 | - | TRBD1 | CAWSPASGQYNSPLHF | TGTGCCTGGAGTCCCGCCTCGGGACAGTATAATTCACCCCTCCACTTT
TRBJ2-5 | TRBV7-2 | - | - | CASSSGRREQTQYF | TGTGCCAGCAGCTCGGGTCGCAGGGAACAGACCCAGTACTTC
TRBJ2-3 | TRBV9 | - | - | CASSYRLDGMLGTQYF | TGTGCCAGCAGCTACCGACTAGACGGGATGCTGGGTACGCAGTATTTT
TRBJ1-3 | TRBV6-6 | - | - | CASSYSSQGSDTIYF | TGTGCCAGCAGTTACTCGAGTCAGGGGTCGGACACCATATATTTT
TRBJ1-3 | TRBV7-9 | - | - | CASSSATIDPRDLDF | TGTGCCAGCAGCTCGGCAACAATAGATCCCCGGGACCTGGATTTT
TRBJ1-1 | TRBV21-1 | - | - | CASFAMNTEAFF | TGTGCCAGCTTCGCAATGAACACTGAAGCTTTCTTT
TRBJ2-3 | TRBV4-1 | - | - | CASSQVGTDTQYF | TGCGCCAGCAGCCAAGTCGGCACAGATACGCAGTATTTT
TRBJ2-7 | TRBV18 | few | - | CASSPGTPGEQYF | TGTGCCAGCTCACCCGGAACCCCCGGCGAGCAGTACTTC
TRBJ1-6 | TRBV6-4 | - | TRBD1 | CASSLQGTGRSPLHF | TGTGCCAGCAGTCTTCAGGGGACAGGGCGTTCACCCCTCCACTTT
TRBJ2-7 | TRBV15 | - | - | CATKVGRTSAYEQYF | TGTGCCACCAAGGTGGGCAGGACCTCGGCCTACGAGCAGTACTTC